The 32 T cell receptor beta chains below come from one sample, sequenced in a study of OX40 agonist ivuxolimab in advanced cancers. Here immunoSEQ multiplex PCR was the method, and the copy in TCRdb shows in-frame clones only, minus some. Of tens of thousands of clones listed, nearly 90% are singletons. Sequencing was performed on CD4+ or CD8+ T cells sorted from blood, taken in a trial of the OX40 agonist ivuxolimab. All receptors derive from an adult with an advanced solid tumor such as melanoma, head and neck, liver or kidney cancer.

V gene TRBV6-1 combines with J gene TRBJ1-6; 7 bases match TRBD1. This CDR3 has 15 residues. Trimming at V came to 6 bases and at J to 10 bases, leaving 12 bases not matched to a gene. Germline CDR1 and CDR2: MNHNS and SASEGT. CDR3 sequence: CASSGWTGEVSPLHF. In nucleotides, the CDR3 is TGTGCCAGCAGCGGGTGGACAGGAGAGGTCTCACCCCTCCACTTT.

This clone was found once. J is TRBJ2-1 and V is TRBV4-1, with D unclear. V was shortened by 1 base and J by 2 bases, with 9 bases between the two germline ends. The CDR3 totals 15 residues. Germline assignment: CDR1 MGHRA and CDR2 YSYEKL. CDR3 loop: CASSQGGSTYNEQFF. CDR3 coding DNA: TGCGCCAGCAGCCAAGGTGGATCTACCTACAATGAGCAGTTCTTC.

The CDR3 coding sequence is TGTGCCAGTAGTATTAGCGCGAACACCGGGGAGCTGTTTTTT. Translating gives CASSISANTGELFF. J is TRBJ2-2 and V is TRBV19; the D gene is possibly TRBD2 (5 bases). Per the germline V gene, CDR1 is LNHDA and CDR2 is SQIVND (reference sequence). Trimming removed 3 bases at V and 0 bases at J, with 5 bases between. CDR3 size: 14 residues.

This chain links TRBV25-1 with TRBJ1-1; a weak D match, TRBD1 (5 bases). CDR1 is MGHDK and CDR2 is SYGVNS in the germline V gene. This CDR3 contains 11 residues. V was clipped by 6 bases and J by 4 bases, with 6 bases between them. The chain's CDR3 is CASRGGTEAFF. CDR3 in DNA: TGTGCCAGCAGGGGGGGCACTGAAGCTTTCTTT. Together with reference TRBV25-1 and TRBJ1-1, the CDR3 gives the full variable domain: EADIYQTPRYLVIGTGKKITLECSQTMGHDKMYWYQQDPGMELHLIHYSYGVNSTEKGDLSSESTVSRIRTEHFPLTLESARPSHTSQYLCASRGGTEAFFGQGTRLTVV.

The chain combines TRBV18 with TRBJ2-2, with 8 bases aligning to TRBD2. The CDR3 covers 15 residues. V shed 1 base, J shed 6 bases, and the junction held 4 bases outside the gene matches. CDR1 and CDR2 from the germline V gene are KGHSH and LQKENI. CDR3 coding DNA: TGTGCCAGCTCACCACGGACTAGCACGTCCGGGGAGCTGTTTTTT. Amino acids: CASSPRTSTSGELFF.

The chain recombines TRBV11-2 with TRBJ2-3; 7 bases are a match to TRBD2. The CDR3 covers 12 residues. V shed 0 bases, J shed 13 bases, and the junction held 4 bases outside the gene matches. CDR1 and CDR2 from the germline V gene are SGHAT and FQNNGV. CDR3 nucleotide sequence: TGTGCCAGCAGCTTAGAGTTAGGGAGGGAGTATTTT. This sequence encodes CASSLELGREYF. The whole variable domain, remainder taken from reference TRBV11-2 and TRBJ2-3, is EAGVAQSPRYKIIEKRQSVAFWCNPISGHATLYWYQQILGQGPKLLIQFQNNGVVDDSQLPKDRFSAERLKGVDSTLKIQPAKLEDSAVYLCASSLELGREYFGPGTRLTVL.

The chain couples TRBV5-6 to TRBJ1-2; D not certain. CDR1 and CDR2 (germline): SGHDT, YYEEEE. V was cut by 2 bases and J by 2 bases, with 7 bases left in between. This CDR3 spans 13 amino acids. The CDR3 loop reads CASSFNGNYGYTF. CDR3 nucleotide sequence: TGTGCCAGCAGCTTTAACGGGAACTATGGCTACACCTTC.

The chain uses TRBV28 and TRBJ2-1; 10 bases line up with TRBD1. CDR1 is MDHEN, CDR2 SYDVKM, per germline. The CDR3 has 14 residues. V gave up 6 bases and J gave up 5 bases; unmatched junction bases: 4. CDR3 DNA sequence: TGTGCCAGCAGGCGGACAGGGGGTGACAATGAGCAGTTCTTC. Its translation is CASRRTGGDNEQFF.

The chain employs TRBV6-1 and TRBJ2-3; no clear D. This CDR3 is 13 amino acids long. Germline V gene sequence: CDR1 MNHNS, CDR2 SASEGT. Trimming stripped 2 bases from V and 10 bases from J, with 13 bases between. The CDR3 protein is CASSENPGFAQYF. The CDR3 DNA is TGTGCCAGCAGTGAAAACCCGGGTTTTGCGCAGTATTTT.

The chain has TRBV21-1 and TRBJ2-7; TRBD1, as called in the table, went unchecked against the DNA. TRBV21-1 is a pseudogene segment. The CDR3 covers 13 residues. The CDR3 loop is CASSSRDTYEQYF. The DNA for the CDR3 is TGTGCCAGCAGCTCCCGAGACACCTACGAGCAGTACTTC.

This clone turned up a few times. The chain joins TRBV29-1 to TRBJ2-7; TRBD2 matches at 8 bases. Looked up from germline, CDR1 is SQVTM and CDR2 is ANQGSEA. This CDR3 has 11 residues. Unmatched junction bases numbered 5, after V lost 7 bases and J lost 6 bases. CDR3 DNA: TGCAGCGGGACTAGCTTAGGCGAGCAGTACTTC. As protein: CSGTSLGEQYF.

The count of this clone is one. This sequence joins TRBV6-6 and TRBJ1-2; a weak D match, TRBD1 (6 bases). The V gene lost 7 bases and the J gene lost 7 bases, with 19 bases spanning the gap. Germline V gene lookup returns CDR1 MNHNY and CDR2 SVGAGI (reference sequence). The CDR3 loop spans 14 amino acids. The CDR3 DNA reads TGTGCCAGCACTCCTAGGGGGGAATATGGTGGCTACACCTTC. This encodes CASTPRGEYGGYTF.

This clone was detected only once. The V gene is TRBV5-1, the J gene TRBJ1-2, with 12 bases fitting TRBD1. Per germline, CDR1 SGHRS and CDR2 YFSETQ. The CDR3 covers 17 residues. The junction had 7 bases not matched to a gene; V was cut back by 4 bases and J by 0 bases. The CDR3 sequence: CASSPGDRGLANYGYTF. The CDR3 bases are TGCGCCAGCAGCCCGGGGGACAGGGGGCTAGCTAACTATGGCTACACCTTC.

This clone was found once. The rearrangement links TRBV9 to TRBJ2-1; D unclear. The germline CDR1 and CDR2 sequences are SGDLS and YYNGEE. This CDR3 contains 13 residues. With 0 bases removed from V and 4 bases from J, the gap between germline ends came to 5 bases. CDR3 loop: CASSVGVYNEQFF. The DNA of the CDR3 is TGTGCCAGCAGCGTAGGAGTATACAATGAGCAGTTCTTC.

The chain joins TRBV28 to TRBJ2-1; 7 positions agree with TRBD1. V gave up 5 bases and J gave up 3 bases; unmatched junction bases: 10. The CDR3 loop spans 16 amino acids. Germline V lookup: CDR1 MDHEN, CDR2 SYDVKM. CDR3 sequence (DNA): TGTGCCAGCAGTACTAGGGGGACAGAAAACTACAATGAGCAGTTCTTC. Protein product: CASSTRGTENYNEQFF. Based on the CDR3 plus reference TRBV28 and TRBJ2-1, the full variable domain is DVKVTQSSRYLVKRTGEKVFLECVQDMDHENMFWYRQDPGLGLRLIYFSYDVKMKEKGDIPEGYSVSREKKERFSLILESASTNQTSMYLCASSTRGTENYNEQFFGPGTRLTVL.

This chain uses TRBV29-1 with TRBJ2-2, with TRBD1 as a possible D gene (6 bases). With 7 bases removed from V and 7 bases from J, the gap between germline ends came to 19 bases. This CDR3 is built from 14 residues. The germline V gene has CDR1 SQVTM and CDR2 ANQGSEA. The CDR3 DNA reads TGCAGCGCTCTCGCGCAGGGGAGTCACGGGGAGCTGTTTTTT. Translated, it gives CSALAQGSHGELFF.

In DNA, the CDR3 is TGTGCCAGCAGCTACAGGAGCGGGGCGCTTTTCTATGGCTACACCTTC. This gives the protein CASSYRSGALFYGYTF. The V gene is TRBV28, the J gene TRBJ1-2, with D perhaps TRBD1 (5 bases). Trimming took off 6 bases at V and 4 bases at J, with 21 bases between the two ends. This CDR3 is 16 amino acids long. CDR1 and CDR2 (germline): MDHEN, SYDVKM.

The chain recombines TRBV6-5 with TRBJ1-2; D uncertain. V dropped 6 bases and J dropped 3 bases, with 14 bases sitting between them. CDR1 is MNHEY, CDR2 SVGAGI, per germline. The CDR3 consists of 14 residues. The CDR3 protein is CASSPKRTDYGYTF. DNA for the CDR3: TGTGCCAGCAGCCCCAAGCGCACAGACTATGGCTACACCTTC.

V and J are TRBV18 and TRBJ1-1; no clear D gene. The V gene's germline CDR1 is KGHSH and CDR2 LQKENI. The CDR3 spans 16 residues. Trimming left V 0 bases short and J 6 bases short, with 17 bases between. Here the CDR3 reads CASSPPMAGGWAEAFF. CDR3 DNA sequence: TGTGCCAGCTCACCACCAATGGCAGGAGGGTGGGCTGAAGCTTTCTTT.

This clone was observed a single time. This chain links TRBV10-3 with TRBJ2-7; 11 nucleotides match TRBD1. Germline assignment: CDR1 ENHRY and CDR2 SYGVKD. V was clipped by 9 bases and J by 1 base; unmatched bases: 5. The CDR3 extends over 14 amino acids. The CDR3 coding sequence is TGTGCCATGACCCGGGACAGGGGGTCCTACGAGCAGTACTTC. This encodes CAMTRDRGSYEQYF.

The J gene is TRBJ2-2, the V gene TRBV7-3; TRBD1 aligns across 9 bases. Losses at the gene ends were 3 bases for V and 6 bases for J; bases not matched to a gene: 14. Germline-derived CDR1 and CDR2 are SGHTA and FQGTGA. This CDR3 has 18 amino acids. The CDR3 region has the DNA TGTGCCAGCAGCTTCTCGATTATACAGGGGGCGGTGGCCGGGGAGCTGTTTTTT. This codes for CASSFSIIQGAVAGELFF.

In nucleotides, the CDR3 is TGTGCCAGCAGCTACCACAGGGGTGGGGGTATGATCCAGCATTTT. This codes for CASSYHRGGGMIQHF. This rearrangement joins TRBV7-2 to TRBJ1-5; 7 positions match TRBD1. With V trimmed by 4 bases and J by 12 bases, 15 bases remained unmatched. The CDR3 consists of 15 residues. The germline V gene has CDR1 SGHTA and CDR2 FQGNSA. The full variable domain, in which reference TRBV7-2 and TRBJ1-5 provide the parts outside the CDR3, is GAGVSQSPSNKVTEKGKDVELRCDPISGHTALYWYRQSLGQGLEFLIYFQGNSAPDKSGLPSDRFSAERTGGSVSTLTIQRTQQEDSAVYLCASSYHRGGGMIQHFGDGTRLSIL.

The sample holds many counts of this clone. The chain combines TRBV27 with TRBJ2-4; 9 bases line up with TRBD1. V was clipped by 2 bases and J by 0 bases; unmatched bases: 8. CDR3 length equals 18 residues. The germline V gene has CDR1 MNHEY and CDR2 SMNVEV (reference sequence). The CDR3 region is CASSLKGQGFLAKNIQYF. The DNA for the CDR3 is TGTGCCAGCAGTTTAAAGGGACAGGGATTTCTAGCCAAAAACATTCAGTACTTC.

The chain couples TRBV28 to TRBJ2-7; a possible D gene is TRBD2 (6 bases). Between the trimmed V and J ends, which lost 6 bases and 2 bases, there was a span of 11 bases. CDR3 length equals 13 residues. The V gene's germline CDR1 is MDHEN and CDR2 SYDVKM. The CDR3 bases are TGTGCCAGCAGCCGGAGCGGGCCCTACGAGCAGTACTTC. Translating gives CASSRSGPYEQYF.

The chain has TRBV11-2 and TRBJ1-4; 8 bases line up with TRBD1. CDR3 length equals 14 residues. Germline V gene sequence: CDR1 SGHAT, CDR2 FQNNGV. The V segment lost 5 bases and the J segment 8 bases; nucleotides outside the gene matches: 7. CDR3 region: CASSTGQGREKLFF. DNA for the CDR3: TGTGCCAGCAGCACTGGACAGGGCCGAGAAAAACTGTTTTTT.

This chain connects TRBV7-2 to TRBJ1-2; TRBD1 agrees at 10 bases. J lost 4 bases, V lost 1 base, and 0 bases had no gene match. The CDR3 has 14 amino acids. Per germline, CDR1 SGHTA and CDR2 FQGNSA. The CDR3 DNA is TGTGCCAGCAGCTTAGGGACAGGGGGCTATGGCTACACCTTC. It translates to CASSLGTGGYGYTF.

This chain connects TRBV28 to TRBJ2-7; 10 nucleotides agree with TRBD2. V was clipped by 2 bases and J by 5 bases; unmatched bases: 12. CDR3 length: 17 amino acids. Germline V gene lookup returns CDR1 MDHEN and CDR2 SYDVKM. The CDR3 DNA reads TGTGCCAGCAGTTTACGGGGGGTTTCCCTAGCGGGAGACGAGCAGTACTTC. Its protein product is CASSLRGVSLAGDEQYF.

The chain uses TRBV7-3 and TRBJ2-1; 10 bases fit TRBD2. Germline CDR1 SGHTA, CDR2 FQGTGA. The CDR3 consists of 15 residues. Trimming cost V 5 bases and J 6 bases; bases outside gene matches: 7. The CDR3 here is CASSPGASGSNEQFF. The CDR3, as DNA: TGTGCCAGCAGCCCAGGCGCTAGCGGGAGCAATGAGCAGTTCTTC.

The chain carries TRBV11-2 and TRBJ2-1; 9 bases are shared with TRBD2. The CDR3 covers 15 residues. The germline V gene encodes CDR1 SGHAT and CDR2 FQNNGV. V lost 4 bases to trimming and J lost 4 bases; unmatched junction nucleotides: 5. The DNA for the CDR3 is TGTGCCAGCAGCTACGCGGGAGGGGATTACAATGAGCAGTTCTTC. Encoded protein: CASSYAGGDYNEQFF.

The chain recombines TRBV6-5 with TRBJ2-5; possible D gene TRBD1, 6 bases. Deletions cut 4 bases from V and 5 bases from J, with 11 bases between. Looked up from germline, CDR1 is MNHEY and CDR2 is SVGAGI. This CDR3 has 13 residues. CDR3 nucleotides: TGTGCCAGCAGTTTCGGACAGCTGGAGACCCAGTACTTC. Translated, it gives CASSFGQLETQYF.

V gene TRBV6-5 combines with J gene TRBJ1-1, with no clear D. The ends were cut back, 3 bases at V and 5 bases at J, with 4 bases in the middle. The CDR3 totals 11 residues. The germline gives CDR1 MNHEY, CDR2 SVGAGI. The CDR3 region has the DNA TGTGCCAGCAGTTATGGGACTGAAGCTTTCTTT. It translates to CASSYGTEAFF.

The V gene is TRBV9, the J gene TRBJ2-6, with D perhaps matching TRBD1 or TRBD2 (5 bases each). The CDR3 sequence is 17 residues long. The germline V gene encodes CDR1 SGDLS and CDR2 YYNGEE. Deletions cut 0 bases from V and 3 bases from J, with 13 bases between. The chain's CDR3 is CASSVVGRGGGANVLTF. The CDR3 region has the DNA TGTGCCAGCAGCGTAGTGGGTCGGGGCGGTGGGGCCAACGTCCTGACTTTC.